This entry lists 29 T cell receptor beta chains sequenced from one sample in a study of monozygotic twins with inflammatory bowel disease. With the 5' RACE reads reprocessed, TCRdb shows one record per CDR3 protein and no DNA. In all, the sample yields 350,000 to 550,000 distinct CDR3 sequences. The sample taken for sequencing was blood. The receptor source for this set is a human donor with ulcerative colitis or Crohn's disease, or a healthy co-twin of an affected twin (not recorded which).

The chain carries TRBV18 and TRBJ2-5; the TCRdb D gene call, TRBD1, has no DNA to confirm it. The CDR3 spans 14 residues. CDR1 and CDR2 from the germline V gene are KGHSH and LQKENI. CDR3: CASSPVTGEETQYF.

The chain recombines TRBV2 with TRBJ1-5; TCRdb's D call, TRBD1, is unchecked because there is no DNA. The CDR3 spans 14 residues. CDR1 SNHLY and CDR2 FYNNEI come from the germline V gene. CDR3 loop: CASSATGGRQPQHF.

The chain links TRBV13 to TRBJ2-7. CDR3 size: 13 residues. Germline V gene data show CDR1 as PRHDT and CDR2 as FYEKMQ (reference sequence). CDR3 in amino acids: CASSLRAAYEQYF.

V and J are TRBV29-1 and TRBJ2-7. CDR3 length: 13 amino acids. CDR1 is SQVTM, CDR2 ANQGSEA, per germline. CDR3 loop: CSVVLRNPYEQYF.

The genes are TRBV7-2 and TRBJ2-7; TCRdb gives TRBD1 as the D gene, but with no DNA this cannot be confirmed. This CDR3 contains 15 residues. In germline, CDR1 is SGHTA, CDR2 FQGNSA. The CDR3 loop is CASSLALGASYEQYF. The full variable domain, rest sourced from reference TRBV7-2 and TRBJ2-7, is GAGVSQSPSNKVTEKGKDVELRCDPISGHTALYWYRQSLGQGLEFLIYFQGNSAPDKSGLPSDRFSAERTGGSVSTLTIQRTQQEDSAVYLCASSLALGASYEQYFGPGTRLTVT.

The rearrangement links TRBV7-2 to TRBJ1-4; the TRBD1 assignment by TCRdb is unverifiable without DNA. Per the germline V gene, CDR1 is SGHTA and CDR2 is FQGNSA. The CDR3 length is 15 residues. The CDR3 region is CASSLAAGAIEKLFF.

This chain connects TRBV20-1 to TRBJ2-1; the TCRdb D gene call, TRBD1, has no DNA to confirm it. Per the germline V gene, CDR1 is DFQATT and CDR2 is SNEGSKA (reference sequence). This CDR3 is built from 19 residues. The CDR3 loop reads CSAPTRWTGAASSYNEQFF.

CDR3 region: CATSKGEQPQHF. This rearrangement joins TRBV24-1 to TRBJ1-5; TCRdb gives TRBD1 as the D gene, but with no DNA this cannot be confirmed. CDR1 is KGHDR and CDR2 is SFDVKD in the germline V gene. The CDR3 spans 12 residues.

The chain has TRBV4-2 and TRBJ1-3; TCRdb's assignment of TRBD1 cannot be checked, as there is no DNA. Germline CDR1 LGHNA, CDR2 YNFKEQ. The CDR3 totals 17 residues. CDR3 sequence: CASSPGDRGTGGNTIYF.

The chain recombines TRBV20-1 with TRBJ2-5; TCRdb designates TRBD2, a call that cannot be tested without DNA. Germline CDR1 reads DFQATT; CDR2 reads SNEGSKA (reference sequence). The length of the CDR3 is 15 residues. CDR3 loop: CSAPVPGLAKETQYF.

V is TRBV28 and J is TRBJ2-7; no DNA is available, so the TRBD2 call from TCRdb remains unchecked. This CDR3 has 15 amino acids. Germline CDR1 is MDHEN and CDR2 is SYDVKM. The CDR3 spells CASRSPGTATYEQYF.

The chain joins TRBV5-1 to TRBJ2-1. In germline, CDR1 is SGHRS, CDR2 YFSETQ. The CDR3 is made up of 16 amino acids. CDR3 amino acids: CASSLALGSSYNEQFF.

V and J are TRBV4-3 and TRBJ2-1; TCRdb's D call of TRBD1 is untestable without DNA. Germline-derived CDR1 and CDR2 are LGHNA and YSLEER. The CDR3 spans 17 residues. The CDR3 is CASSQDIMGTIYNEQFF.

The J gene is TRBJ1-4, the V gene TRBV20-1; TCRdb's D call of TRBD1 is untestable without DNA. CDR3 length equals 16 residues. Germline-derived CDR1 and CDR2 are DFQATT and SNEGSKA (reference sequence). The CDR3 loop reads CSVPSGAGAYEGKLFF.

The rearrangement links TRBV12-3 or TRBV12-4 to TRBJ2-3; TCRdb's assignment of TRBD1 cannot be checked, as there is no DNA. This CDR3 is built from 16 residues. CDR3 residues: CASTIRGDRGTDTQYF.

V is TRBV29-1 and J is TRBJ2-7; the D call from TCRdb, TRBD1, cannot be confirmed without DNA. The CDR3 contains 14 residues. CDR1 is SQVTM, CDR2 ANQGSEA, per germline. CDR3 sequence: CSVAGTTSSYEQYF.

The rearrangement uses TRBV29-1 and TRBJ2-3; TCRdb's assignment of TRBD2 cannot be checked, as there is no DNA. Germline V gene sequence: CDR1 SQVTM, CDR2 ANQGSEA. The CDR3 is made up of 14 amino acids. The CDR3 protein is CSVRLAGEADTQYF.

The gene calls are TRBV6-5 and TRBJ1-6; TCRdb reports TRBD1, a call that lacks DNA to check it against. The CDR3 is 14 residues long. Germline V gene data show CDR1 as MNHEY and CDR2 as SVGAGI. The CDR3 loop reads CASSYDRANSPLHF.

V usage is TRBV10-3 and J usage is TRBJ1-2; the D call of TRBD1 rests on TCRdb alone, since no DNA is present to check it. CDR3 length equals 14 residues. Germline CDR1 reads ENHRY; CDR2 reads SYGVKD. This CDR3 reads CAISLENRGQGYTF.

V gene TRBV7-2 combines with J gene TRBJ2-7; the D call from TCRdb, TRBD1, cannot be confirmed without DNA. Germline CDR1 and CDR2: SGHTA and FQGNSA. The CDR3 is 13 amino acids. The CDR3 protein is CASSLNTGSEQYF.

The chain uses TRBV15 and TRBJ2-1; the D call from TCRdb, TRBD2, cannot be confirmed without DNA. CDR3 length: 14 residues. CDR1 and CDR2 from the germline V gene are LNHNV and YYDKDF (reference sequence). The CDR3 here is CATSRAGTFNEQFF.

This chain links TRBV5-1 with TRBJ2-7; the D gene TCRdb calls, TRBD2, cannot be checked with no DNA. The V gene's germline CDR1 is SGHRS and CDR2 YFSETQ. The length of the CDR3 is 14 residues. The chain's CDR3 is CASSAGVFNYEQYF. The whole variable domain, remainder taken from reference TRBV5-1 and TRBJ2-7, is KAGVTQTPRYLIKTRGQQVTLSCSPISGHRSVSWYQQTPGQGLQFLFEYFSETQRNKGNFPGRFSGRQFSNSRSEMNVSTLELGDSALYLCASSAGVFNYEQYFGPGTRLTVT.

CDR3 sequence: CASRGDRVKFNEQFF. This sequence joins TRBV6-5 and TRBJ2-1; the D call from TCRdb, TRBD1, cannot be confirmed without DNA. Germline V CDR1 and CDR2: MNHEY, SVGAGI. CDR3 length equals 15 residues.

The chain combines TRBV7-9 with TRBJ1-4. This CDR3 is built from 14 residues. CDR1 is SEHNR and CDR2 is FQNEAQ in the germline V gene (reference sequence). The CDR3 loop reads CASSRDTRNEKLFF.

V is TRBV18 and J is TRBJ2-1; TCRdb lists TRBD1, though no DNA is available to test this call. The CDR3 extends over 16 amino acids. Germline CDR1 reads KGHSH; CDR2 reads LQKENI. The CDR3 region is CASSPGGVSSYNEQFF.

The chain couples TRBV15 to TRBJ1-1; TCRdb indicates TRBD1, and absent DNA this call remains unverified. The CDR3 totals 15 residues. Per germline, CDR1 LNHNV and CDR2 YYDKDF (reference sequence). CDR3 region: CATSREGGMNTEAFF.

The J gene is TRBJ2-1, the V gene TRBV4-1; TCRdb names TRBD1, which stays unverified in the absence of DNA. This CDR3 is built from 15 residues. Germline V gene data show CDR1 as MGHRA and CDR2 as YSYEKL. CDR3 sequence: CASSVGSGGNNEQLF.

V usage is TRBV5-1 and J usage is TRBJ2-3; there is no DNA to check the TCRdb D call of TRBD1. Germline loops: CDR1 SGHRS, CDR2 YFSETQ. CDR3 length: 15 residues. CDR3 residues: CASSSESGQGRTQYF.

This chain links TRBV4-3 with TRBJ1-2. The length of the CDR3 is 14 residues. Per germline, CDR1 LGHNA and CDR2 YSLEER. This chain's CDR3 is CASSQMDPNYGYTF.